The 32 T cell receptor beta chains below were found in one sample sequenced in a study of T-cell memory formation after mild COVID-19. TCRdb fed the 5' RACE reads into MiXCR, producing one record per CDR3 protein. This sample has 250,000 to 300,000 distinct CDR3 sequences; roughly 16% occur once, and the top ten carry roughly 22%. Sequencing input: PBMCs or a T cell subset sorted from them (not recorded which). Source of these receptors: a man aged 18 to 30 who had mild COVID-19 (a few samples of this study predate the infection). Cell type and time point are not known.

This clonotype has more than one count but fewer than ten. The CDR3 nucleotides read TGTGCCAGCCGGACAGGGGGCGCGAACACCGGGGAGCTGTTTTTT. Translating it yields CASRTGGANTGELFF. The rearrangement links TRBV6-5 to TRBJ2-2; TRBD1 aligns across 11 bases. The germline CDR1 and CDR2 sequences are MNHEY and SVGAGI. Trimming took 8 bases from V and 0 from J; bases not matched to a gene: 2. There are 15 residues in the CDR3.

The CDR3 sequence: CSVRKNTEAFF. In nucleotides, the CDR3 is TGCAGCGTTAGAAAGAACACTGAAGCTTTCTTT. V and J are TRBV29-1 and TRBJ1-1; no clear D gene. V dropped 5 bases and J dropped 1 base, with 5 bases sitting between them. The CDR3 is 11 amino acids. Germline V gives CDR1 SQVTM, CDR2 ANQGSEA.

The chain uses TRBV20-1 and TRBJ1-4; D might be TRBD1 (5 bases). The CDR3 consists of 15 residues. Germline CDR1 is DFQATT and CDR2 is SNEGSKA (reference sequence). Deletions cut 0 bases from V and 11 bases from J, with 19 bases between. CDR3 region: CSARDWGRAGEKLFF. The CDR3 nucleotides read TGCAGTGCTAGAGATTGGGGCAGGGCGGGGGAGAAACTGTTTTTT.

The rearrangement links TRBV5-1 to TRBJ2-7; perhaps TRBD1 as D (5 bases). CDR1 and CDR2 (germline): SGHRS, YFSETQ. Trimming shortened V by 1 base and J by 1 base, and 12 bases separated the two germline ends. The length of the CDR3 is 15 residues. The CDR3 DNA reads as TGCGCCAGCAGCTTGACAGGTCTCCCATCCTACGAGCAGTACGTC. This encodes CASSLTGLPSYEQYV.

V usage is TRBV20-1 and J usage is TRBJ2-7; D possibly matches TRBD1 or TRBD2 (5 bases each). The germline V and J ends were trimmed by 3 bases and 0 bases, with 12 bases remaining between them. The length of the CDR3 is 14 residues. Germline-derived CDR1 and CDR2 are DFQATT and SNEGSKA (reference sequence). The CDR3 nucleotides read TGCAGTGCTAGCCGAGGGGCCTCCTCCTACGAGCAGTACTTC. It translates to CSASRGASSYEQYF.

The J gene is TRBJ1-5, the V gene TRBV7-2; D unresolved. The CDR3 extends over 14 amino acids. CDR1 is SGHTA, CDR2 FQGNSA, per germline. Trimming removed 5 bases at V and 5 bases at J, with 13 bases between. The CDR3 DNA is TGTGCCAGCAGCCCCCGACGGGAATATCAGCCCCAGCATTTT. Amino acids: CASSPRREYQPQHF.

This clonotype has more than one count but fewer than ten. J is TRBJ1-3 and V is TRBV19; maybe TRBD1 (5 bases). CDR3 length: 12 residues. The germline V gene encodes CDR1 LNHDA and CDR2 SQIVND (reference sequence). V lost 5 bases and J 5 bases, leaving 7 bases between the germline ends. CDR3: CASSPGRNTIYF. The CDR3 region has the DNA TGTGCCAGTAGTCCAGGGAGAAACACCATATATTTT.

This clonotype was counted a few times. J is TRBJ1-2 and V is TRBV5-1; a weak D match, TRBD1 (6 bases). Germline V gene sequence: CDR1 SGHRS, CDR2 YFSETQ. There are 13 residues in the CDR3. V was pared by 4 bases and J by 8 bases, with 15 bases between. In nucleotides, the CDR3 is TGCGCCAGCAGCGGGGACATGGAGGGCGGCTACACCTTC. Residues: CASSGDMEGGYTF.

The DNA of the CDR3 is TGTGCCAGCAGTTTAGCGGGGATTCAAGAGACCCAGTACTTC. Protein sequence: CASSLAGIQETQYF. J is TRBJ2-5 and V is TRBV28, with a tentative D call TRBD2 (6 bases). The V end lost 2 bases, the J end lost 2 bases, and 9 bases lay between the germline ends. The CDR3 is 14 residues long. Germline-derived CDR1 and CDR2 are MDHEN and SYDVKM. The variable domain in full, with the rest retrieved from reference TRBV28 and TRBJ2-5, is DVKVTQSSRYLVKRTGEKVFLECVQDMDHENMFWYRQDPGLGLRLIYFSYDVKMKEKGDIPEGYSVSREKKERFSLILESASTNQTSMYLCASSLAGIQETQYFGPGTRLLVL.

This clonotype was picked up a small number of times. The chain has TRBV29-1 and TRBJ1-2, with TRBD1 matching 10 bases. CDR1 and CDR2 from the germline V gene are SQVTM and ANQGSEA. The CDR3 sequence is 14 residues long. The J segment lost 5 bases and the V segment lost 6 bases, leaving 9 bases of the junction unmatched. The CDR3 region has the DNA TGCAGCGTGAGGGGGGACAGGGGATTGTATGGCTACACCTTC. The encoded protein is CSVRGDRGLYGYTF.

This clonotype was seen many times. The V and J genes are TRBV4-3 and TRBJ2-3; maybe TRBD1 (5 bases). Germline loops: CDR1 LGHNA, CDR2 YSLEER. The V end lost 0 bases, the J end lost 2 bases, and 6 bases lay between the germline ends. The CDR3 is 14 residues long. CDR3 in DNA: TGCGCCAGCAGCCAAGACAGGGCCACAGATACGCAGTATTTT. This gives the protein CASSQDRATDTQYF.

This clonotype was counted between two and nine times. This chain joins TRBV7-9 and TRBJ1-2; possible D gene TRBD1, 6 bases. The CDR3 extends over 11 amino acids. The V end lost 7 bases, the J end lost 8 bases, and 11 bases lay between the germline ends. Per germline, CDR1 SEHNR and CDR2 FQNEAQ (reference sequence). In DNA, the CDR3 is TGTGCCAGCACCCGCCAGGGGGGCTACACCTTC. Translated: CASTRQGGYTF.

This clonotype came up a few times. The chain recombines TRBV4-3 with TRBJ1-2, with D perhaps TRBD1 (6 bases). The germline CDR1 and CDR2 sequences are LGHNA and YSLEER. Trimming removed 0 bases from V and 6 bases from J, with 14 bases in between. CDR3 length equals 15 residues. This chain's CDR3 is CASSQDYGGWNGYTF. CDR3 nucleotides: TGCGCCAGCAGCCAAGATTATGGGGGCTGGAATGGCTACACCTTC.

CDR3 in DNA: TGCGCCAGCAGCCAAGCCCGCGGCAGCTACGAGCAGTACGTC. Translating gives CASSQARGSYEQYV. This rearrangement joins TRBV4-3 to TRBJ2-7; no firm D call. Germline CDR1 LGHNA, CDR2 YSLEER. V lost 1 base and J lost 3, with 10 bases in between. The CDR3 totals 14 residues.

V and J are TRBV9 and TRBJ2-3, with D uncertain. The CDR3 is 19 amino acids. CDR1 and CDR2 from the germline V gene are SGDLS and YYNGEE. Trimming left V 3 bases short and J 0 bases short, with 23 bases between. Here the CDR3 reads CASSAVWNPGFDSTDTQYF. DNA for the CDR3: TGTGCCAGCAGCGCCGTTTGGAACCCCGGTTTCGATAGCACAGATACGCAGTATTTT. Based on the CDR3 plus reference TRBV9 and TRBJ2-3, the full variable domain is DSGVTQTPKHLITATGQRVTLRCSPRSGDLSVYWYQQSLDQGLQFLIQYYNGEERAKGNILERFSAQQFPDLHSELNLSSLELGDSALYFCASSAVWNPGFDSTDTQYFGPGTRLTVL.

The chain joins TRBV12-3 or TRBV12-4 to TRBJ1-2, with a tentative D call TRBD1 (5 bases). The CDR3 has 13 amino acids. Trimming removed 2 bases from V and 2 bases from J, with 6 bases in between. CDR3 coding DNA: TGTGCCAGCAGTTTAAACAGGAACTATGGCTACACCTTC. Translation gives CASSLNRNYGYTF.

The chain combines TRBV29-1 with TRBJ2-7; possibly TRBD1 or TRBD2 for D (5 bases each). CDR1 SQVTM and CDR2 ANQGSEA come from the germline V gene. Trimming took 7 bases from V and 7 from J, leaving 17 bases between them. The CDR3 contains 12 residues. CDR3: CSAGTGKGEQYV. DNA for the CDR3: TGCAGCGCCGGGACGGGGAAGGGGGAGCAGTACGTC.

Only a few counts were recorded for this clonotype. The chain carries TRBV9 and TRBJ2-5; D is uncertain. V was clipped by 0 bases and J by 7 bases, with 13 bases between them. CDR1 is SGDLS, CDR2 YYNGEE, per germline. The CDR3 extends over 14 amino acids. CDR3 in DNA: TGTGCCAGCAGCGTAGAAGGCAGGATGGGGACCCAGTACTTC. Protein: CASSVEGRMGTQYF. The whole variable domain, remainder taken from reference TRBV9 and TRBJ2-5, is DSGVTQTPKHLITATGQRVTLRCSPRSGDLSVYWYQQSLDQGLQFLIQYYNGEERAKGNILERFSAQQFPDLHSELNLSSLELGDSALYFCASSVEGRMGTQYFGPGTRLLVL.

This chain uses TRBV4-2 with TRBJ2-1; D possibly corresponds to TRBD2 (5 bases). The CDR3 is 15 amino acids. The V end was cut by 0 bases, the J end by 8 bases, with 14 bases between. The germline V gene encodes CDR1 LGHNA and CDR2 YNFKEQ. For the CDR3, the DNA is TGTGCCAGCAGCCAAGAGCGGGCGATGCGCCATGAGCAGTTCTTC. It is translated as CASSQERAMRHEQFF.

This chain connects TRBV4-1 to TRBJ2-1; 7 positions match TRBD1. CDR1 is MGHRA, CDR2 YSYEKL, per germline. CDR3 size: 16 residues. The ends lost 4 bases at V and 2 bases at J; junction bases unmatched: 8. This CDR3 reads CASSPATGTAYNEQFF. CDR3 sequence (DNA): TGCGCCAGCAGCCCCGCGACCGGGACAGCCTACAATGAGCAGTTCTTC.

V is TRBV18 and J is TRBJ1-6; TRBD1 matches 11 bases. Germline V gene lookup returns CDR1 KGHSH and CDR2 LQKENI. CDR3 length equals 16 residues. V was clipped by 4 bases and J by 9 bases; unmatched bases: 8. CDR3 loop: CASSLTGQGEFSPLHF. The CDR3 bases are TGTGCCAGCTCACTGACGGGACAGGGGGAGTTTTCACCCCTCCACTTT.

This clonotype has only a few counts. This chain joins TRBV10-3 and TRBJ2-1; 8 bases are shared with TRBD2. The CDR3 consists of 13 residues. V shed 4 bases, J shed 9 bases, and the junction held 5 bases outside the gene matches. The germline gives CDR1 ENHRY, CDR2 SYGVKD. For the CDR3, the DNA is TGTGCCATCAGTGGCGGGACTAGTCTTGAGCAGTTCTTC. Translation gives CAISGGTSLEQFF.

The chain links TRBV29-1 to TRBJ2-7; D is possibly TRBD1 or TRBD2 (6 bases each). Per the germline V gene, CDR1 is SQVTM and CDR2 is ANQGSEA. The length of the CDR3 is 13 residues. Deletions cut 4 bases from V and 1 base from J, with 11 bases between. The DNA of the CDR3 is TGCAGCGTTGCATTAGGGGGGTCCTACGAGCAGTACTTC. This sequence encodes CSVALGGSYEQYF.

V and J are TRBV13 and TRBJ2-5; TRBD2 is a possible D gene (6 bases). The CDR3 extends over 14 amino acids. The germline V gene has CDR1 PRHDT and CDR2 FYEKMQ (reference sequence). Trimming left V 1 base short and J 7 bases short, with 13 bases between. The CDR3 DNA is TGTGCCAGCAGCTTAGAATCGTACGGGAGGACCCAGTACTTC. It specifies CASSLESYGRTQYF.

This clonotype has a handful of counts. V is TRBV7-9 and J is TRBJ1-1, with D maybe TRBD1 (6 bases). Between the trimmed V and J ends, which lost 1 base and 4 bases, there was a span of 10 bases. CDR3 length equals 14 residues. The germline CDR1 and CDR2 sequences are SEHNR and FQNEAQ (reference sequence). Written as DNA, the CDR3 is TGTGCCAGCAGCTTAGTTCCGGGGGCCACTGAAGCTTTCTTT. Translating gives CASSLVPGATEAFF.

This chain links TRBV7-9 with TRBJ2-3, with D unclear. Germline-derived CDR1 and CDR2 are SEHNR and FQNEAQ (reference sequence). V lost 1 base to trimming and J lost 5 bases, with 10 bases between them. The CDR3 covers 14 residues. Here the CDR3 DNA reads TGTGCCAGCAGCTTAGATTCGGTGGGAGATACGCAGTATTTT. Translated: CASSLDSVGDTQYF. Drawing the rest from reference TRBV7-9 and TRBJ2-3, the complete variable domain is DTGVSQNPRHKITKRGQNVTFRCDPISEHNRLYWYRQTLGQGPEFLTYFQNEAQLEKSRLLSDRFSAERPKGSFSTLEIQRTEQGDSAMYLCASSLDSVGDTQYFGPGTRLTVL.

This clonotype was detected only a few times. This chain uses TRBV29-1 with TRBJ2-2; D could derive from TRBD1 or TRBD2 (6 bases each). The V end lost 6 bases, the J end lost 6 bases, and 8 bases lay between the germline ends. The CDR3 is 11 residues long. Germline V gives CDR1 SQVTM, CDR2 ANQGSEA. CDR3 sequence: CSVGGAGELFF. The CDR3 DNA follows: TGCAGCGTGGGGGGCGCCGGGGAGCTGTTTTTT.

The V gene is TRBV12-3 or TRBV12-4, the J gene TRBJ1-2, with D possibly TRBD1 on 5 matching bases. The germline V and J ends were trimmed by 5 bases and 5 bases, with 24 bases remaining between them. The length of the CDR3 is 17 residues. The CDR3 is CASSLNPRTAGSYGYTF. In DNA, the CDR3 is TGTGCCAGCAGTCTGAACCCACGGACGGCAGGGTCGTATGGCTACACCTTC.

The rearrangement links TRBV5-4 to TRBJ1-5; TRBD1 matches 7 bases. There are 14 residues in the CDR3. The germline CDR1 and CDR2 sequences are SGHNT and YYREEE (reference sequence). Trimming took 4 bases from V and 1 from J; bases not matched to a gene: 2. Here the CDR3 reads CASSIRGSNQPQHF. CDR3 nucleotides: TGTGCCAGCAGCATCAGGGGGAGCAATCAGCCCCAGCATTTT.

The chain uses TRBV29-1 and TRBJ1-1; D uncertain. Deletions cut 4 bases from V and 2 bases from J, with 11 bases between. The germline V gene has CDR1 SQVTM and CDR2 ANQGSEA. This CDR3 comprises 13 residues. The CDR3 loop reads CSVVRRFNTEAFF. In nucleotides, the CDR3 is TGCAGCGTTGTGAGGCGGTTTAACACTGAAGCTTTCTTT.

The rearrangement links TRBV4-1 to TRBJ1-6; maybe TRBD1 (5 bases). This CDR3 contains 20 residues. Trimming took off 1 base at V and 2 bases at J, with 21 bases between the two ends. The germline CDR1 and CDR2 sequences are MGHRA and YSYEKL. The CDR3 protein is CASSQGASRQGSPYNSPLHF. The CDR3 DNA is TGCGCCAGCAGCCAAGGAGCTTCCCGGCAGGGTAGCCCCTATAATTCACCCCTCCACTTT.

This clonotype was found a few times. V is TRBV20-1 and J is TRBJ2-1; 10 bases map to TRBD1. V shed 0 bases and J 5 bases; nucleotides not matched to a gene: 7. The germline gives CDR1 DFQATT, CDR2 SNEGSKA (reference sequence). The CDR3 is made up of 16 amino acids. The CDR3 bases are TGCAGTGCTAGAGATGCTGGGACAGGGGAACACAATGAGCAGTTCTTC. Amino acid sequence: CSARDAGTGEHNEQFF.